Following are 21 T cell receptor beta chains from one sample sequenced in a study of OX40 agonist ivuxolimab in advanced cancers. The protocol was immunoSEQ multiplex PCR, while the TCRdb copy is restricted to in-frame clones and leaves out a portion. This sample has more than 75,000 clones; roughly 85% occur once, and the top ten carry roughly 0.22%. This sample comprised CD4+ or CD8+ T cells sorted from blood, obtained in a trial of the OX40 agonist ivuxolimab. These receptors originate from an adult with an advanced solid tumor such as melanoma, head and neck, liver or kidney cancer.

This chain uses TRBV9 with TRBJ2-7; possibly TRBD1 or TRBD2 for D (5 bases each). CDR1 and CDR2 (germline): SGDLS, YYNGEE. The germline V and J ends were trimmed by 4 bases and 3 bases, with 14 bases remaining between them. This CDR3 comprises 14 residues. The CDR3 is CASSTRDGDYEQYF. The DNA for the CDR3 is TGTGCCAGCAGCACCCGGGACGGAGACTACGAGCAGTACTTC. The complete variable domain, with remaining parts taken from reference TRBV9 and TRBJ2-7, reads DSGVTQTPKHLITATGQRVTLRCSPRSGDLSVYWYQQSLDQGLQFLIQYYNGEERAKGNILERFSAQQFPDLHSELNLSSLELGDSALYFCASSTRDGDYEQYFGPGTRLTVT.

This clone was counted many times. V is TRBV6-6 and J is TRBJ1-1; D is uncertain. Trimming removed 5 bases from V and 2 bases from J, with 3 bases in between. This CDR3 is built from 11 residues. Looked up from germline, CDR1 is MNHNY and CDR2 is SVGAGI (reference sequence). This chain's CDR3 is CASSANTEAFF. DNA for the CDR3: TGTGCCAGCAGTGCTAACACTGAAGCTTTCTTT.

The chain recombines TRBV5-1 with TRBJ1-2, with D uncertain. The CDR3 sequence is 15 residues long. V was cut by 0 bases and J by 0 bases, with 9 bases left in between. Per the germline V gene, CDR1 is SGHRS and CDR2 is YFSETQ. The CDR3 coding sequence is TGCGCCAGCAGCTTGGATTCCACCGCTAACTATGGCTACACCTTC. Translating gives CASSLDSTANYGYTF. The whole variable domain, filled in from reference TRBV5-1 and TRBJ1-2, reads KAGVTQTPRYLIKTRGQQVTLSCSPISGHRSVSWYQQTPGQGLQFLFEYFSETQRNKGNFPGRFSGRQFSNSRSEMNVSTLELGDSALYLCASSLDSTANYGYTFGSGTRLTVV.

V is TRBV7-8 and J is TRBJ2-7; D perhaps matches TRBD1 (5 bases). CDR1 is SGHVS, CDR2 FQNEAQ, per germline. V gave up 0 bases and J gave up 2 bases, with 11 bases separating them. This CDR3 spans 15 amino acids. Here the CDR3 reads CASSLAPTGAYEQYV. The CDR3 DNA reads TGTGCCAGCAGCTTAGCCCCCACAGGTGCCTACGAGCAGTACGTC.

The chain recombines TRBV10-3 with TRBJ2-1; TRBD2 matches at 7 bases. The CDR3 consists of 14 residues. Germline CDR1 is ENHRY and CDR2 is SYGVKD. The trim removed 3 bases at V and 6 bases at J, leaving 5 bases unmatched. The CDR3 DNA reads TGTGCCATCAGTGATGTTAGCGGGCCCAATGAGCAGTTCTTC. Translation gives CAISDVSGPNEQFF.

The chain has TRBV5-4 and TRBJ1-1, with D hard to call. This CDR3 is built from 14 residues. Germline assignment: CDR1 SGHNT and CDR2 YYREEE (reference sequence). V gave up 0 bases and J gave up 2 bases, with 8 bases separating them. CDR3 coding DNA: TGTGCCAGCAGCTTGGGCGGTATTAACACTGAAGCTTTCTTT. Protein: CASSLGGINTEAFF. The full variable domain, its missing parts supplied by reference TRBV5-4 and TRBJ1-1, is ETGVTQSPTHLIKTRGQQVTLRCSSQSGHNTVSWYQQALGQGPQFIFQYYREEENGRGNFPPRFSGLQFPNYSSELNVNALELDDSALYLCASSLGGINTEAFFGQGTRLTVV.

J is TRBJ1-1 and V is TRBV2, with 7 bases fitting TRBD1. Germline CDR1 reads SNHLY; CDR2 reads FYNNEI. This CDR3 region has 15 residues. With 6 bases clipped from V and 1 base from J, the junction kept 8 bases outside the gene matches. The DNA for the CDR3 is TGTGCCAGCAGGGGTAGACAGGGTGGGAACACTGAAGCTTTCTTT. Translated, it gives CASRGRQGGNTEAFF.

This rearrangement joins TRBV2 to TRBJ1-5, with D unresolved. The CDR3 totals 13 residues. CDR1 SNHLY and CDR2 FYNNEI come from the germline V gene. The germline V and J ends were trimmed by 4 bases and 9 bases, with 13 bases remaining between them. The CDR3 reads CASSVSLSGPQHF. In DNA, the CDR3 is TGTGCCAGCAGTGTCAGCCTGAGTGGGCCCCAGCATTTT. Complete variable domain (other parts from reference TRBV2 and TRBJ1-5): EPEVTQTPSHQVTQMGQEVILRCVPISNHLYFYWYRQILGQKVEFLVSFYNNEISEKSEIFDDQFSVERPDGSNFTLKIRSTKLEDSAMYFCASSVSLSGPQHFGDGTRLSIL.

V usage is TRBV6-6 and J usage is TRBJ2-7; no firm D call. The V end lost 0 bases, the J end lost 7 bases, and 4 bases lay between the germline ends. From germline, CDR1 is MNHNY and CDR2 SVGAGI (reference sequence). CDR3 length: 11 amino acids. CDR3 protein: CASSYSIEQYF. CDR3 coding DNA: TGTGCCAGCAGTTACTCGATTGAGCAGTACTTC.

This clone was picked up a small number of times. The gene calls are TRBV11-3 and TRBJ2-7; D ambiguous. This CDR3 is built from 13 residues. The germline V gene encodes CDR1 SGHNT and CDR2 YENEEA. The V gene lost 2 bases and the J gene lost 4 bases, with 9 bases spanning the gap. The CDR3 DNA reads TGTGCCAGCAGCTTACGGACCTCTTACGAGCAGTACTTC. Translated, it gives CASSLRTSYEQYF. The entire variable domain, with the rest obtained from reference TRBV11-3 and TRBJ2-7, is as follows: EAGVVQSPRYKIIEKKQPVAFWCNPISGHNTLYWYLQNLGQGPELLIRYENEEAVDDSQLPKDRFSAERLKGVDSTLKIQPAELGDSAVYLCASSLRTSYEQYFGPGTRLTVT.

This chain links TRBV7-2 with TRBJ1-2; 7 bases match TRBD1. CDR3 size: 15 residues. The junction had 7 bases not matched to a gene; V was cut back by 3 bases and J by 3 bases. Germline CDR1 is SGHTA and CDR2 is FQGNSA. The CDR3 spells CASSFDRAKYYGYTF. In nucleotides, the CDR3 is TGTGCCAGCAGCTTTGACAGGGCGAAGTACTATGGCTACACCTTC.

This chain uses TRBV19 with TRBJ1-3; D gene unclear. CDR1 is LNHDA and CDR2 is SQIVND in the germline V gene (reference sequence). The CDR3 runs to 13 residues. The V end was cut by 4 bases, the J end by 4 bases, with 8 bases between. CDR3 region: CASSNEGGNTIYF. The CDR3 nucleotides read TGTGCCAGTAGTAATGAAGGAGGAAACACCATATATTTT.

The J gene is TRBJ1-3, the V gene TRBV23-1, with 9 bases aligning to TRBD1. TRBV23-1 is classed as an ORF, of uncertain function. The CDR3 is 14 residues long. The junction had 2 bases not matched to a gene; V was cut back by 4 bases and J by 4 bases. The CDR3 nucleotides read TGCGCCAGCAGTCGGGACAGGGTAGGAAACACCATATATTTT. This sequence encodes CASSRDRVGNTIYF.

The gene calls are TRBV5-1 and TRBJ1-5; D is unclear. This CDR3 comprises 15 residues. CDR1 and CDR2 from the germline V gene are SGHRS and YFSETQ. Trimming left V 3 bases short and J 0 bases short, with 10 bases between. This chain's CDR3 is CASSYDGLSNQPQHF. In nucleotides, the CDR3 is TGCGCCAGCAGCTACGACGGTCTTAGCAATCAGCCCCAGCATTTT. Drawing the rest from reference TRBV5-1 and TRBJ1-5, the complete variable domain is KAGVTQTPRYLIKTRGQQVTLSCSPISGHRSVSWYQQTPGQGLQFLFEYFSETQRNKGNFPGRFSGRQFSNSRSEMNVSTLELGDSALYLCASSYDGLSNQPQHFGDGTRLSIL.

The chain joins TRBV11-2 to TRBJ2-2, with D maybe TRBD2 (5 bases). CDR3 length equals 14 residues. The germline V and J ends were trimmed by 5 bases and 6 bases, with 13 bases remaining between them. Per germline, CDR1 SGHAT and CDR2 FQNNGV. As DNA, the CDR3 is TGTGCCAGCAGCGCGTTAGAGGGATCCGGGGAGCTGTTTTTT. Translated, it gives CASSALEGSGELFF.

This chain joins TRBV6-1 and TRBJ1-1; 8 bases map to TRBD1. The CDR3 extends over 12 amino acids. V trimming: 8 bases; J trimming: 6 bases; junction bases outside the gene matches: 5. CDR1 is MNHNS and CDR2 is SASEGT in the germline V gene. The CDR3 DNA reads as TGTGCCAGCTCTCGGACAGGGCCTGAAGCTTTCTTT. This translates into CASSRTGPEAFF.

The CDR3 region has the DNA TGTGCCAGCAGTTACTCTCCCGAGACCCAGTACTTC. Its translation is CASSYSPETQYF. V usage is TRBV6-5 and J usage is TRBJ2-5, with D unresolved. Germline CDR1 MNHEY, CDR2 SVGAGI. The CDR3 length is 12 residues. V lost 0 bases, J lost 5 bases, and 4 bases lay in between.

V usage is TRBV9 and J usage is TRBJ2-7; D possibly corresponds to TRBD1 (5 bases). The germline V gene has CDR1 SGDLS and CDR2 YYNGEE. V was cut by 3 bases and J by 5 bases, with 18 bases left in between. This CDR3 is 15 amino acids long. CDR3 nucleotides: TGTGCCAGCAGCGCAGGACACTCTGAGGCCCACGAGCAGTACTTC. Residues: CASSAGHSEAHEQYF.

The chain couples TRBV7-9 to TRBJ2-7; 10 nucleotides align to TRBD1. The V segment lost 5 bases and the J segment 4 bases; nucleotides outside the gene matches: 2. The CDR3 has 13 amino acids. The germline V gene encodes CDR1 SEHNR and CDR2 FQNEAQ (reference sequence). The CDR3 DNA is TGTGCCAGCAGCAGGGGACAGGGGTACGAGCAGTACTTC. Translated: CASSRGQGYEQYF.

The chain couples TRBV19 to TRBJ2-4; 7 bases align to TRBD1. CDR1 is LNHDA, CDR2 SQIVND, per germline (reference sequence). Trimming took 5 bases from V and 7 from J; bases not matched to a gene: 5. The length of the CDR3 is 13 residues. Written as DNA, the CDR3 is TGTGCCAGTAGTGAGACAGGGCCCAACATTCAGTACTTC. This codes for CASSETGPNIQYF. The full variable domain, its missing parts supplied by reference TRBV19 and TRBJ2-4, is DGGITQSPKYLFRKEGQNVTLSCEQNLNHDAMYWYRQDPGQGLRLIYYSQIVNDFQKGDIAEGYSVSREKKESFPLTVTSAQKNPTAFYLCASSETGPNIQYFGAGTRLSVL.

The chain uses TRBV7-3 and TRBJ2-5; D gene unclear. The length of the CDR3 is 15 residues. The V and J ends lost 0 bases and 5 bases respectively, with 13 bases between them. Looked up from germline, CDR1 is SGHTA and CDR2 is FQGTGA. The CDR3 loop reads CASSLTPSPRETQYF. DNA of the CDR3: TGTGCCAGCAGCTTAACTCCCAGTCCGAGGGAGACCCAGTACTTC.